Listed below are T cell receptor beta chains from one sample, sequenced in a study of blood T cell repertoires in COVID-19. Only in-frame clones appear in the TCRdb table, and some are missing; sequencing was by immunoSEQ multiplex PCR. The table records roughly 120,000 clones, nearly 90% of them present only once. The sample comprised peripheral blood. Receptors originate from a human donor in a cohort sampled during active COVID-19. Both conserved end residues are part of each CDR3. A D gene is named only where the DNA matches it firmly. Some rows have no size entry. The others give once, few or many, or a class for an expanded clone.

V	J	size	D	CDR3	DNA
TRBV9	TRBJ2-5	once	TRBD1	CASSPGQNQETQYF	TGTGCCAGCAGCCCGGGACAGAACCAAGAGACCCAGTACTTC
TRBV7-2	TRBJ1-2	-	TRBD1	CASSWGQMAYGYTF	TGTGCCAGCAGCTGGGGACAGATGGCCTATGGCTACACCTTC
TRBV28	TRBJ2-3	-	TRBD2	CASSFGSGRLTDTQYF	TGTGCCAGCAGTTTTGGGAGCGGGAGGTTAACAGATACGCAGTATTTT
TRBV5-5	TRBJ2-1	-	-	CASSSSLGNEQFF	TGTGCCAGCAGCTCATCACTAGGCAATGAGCAGTTCTTC
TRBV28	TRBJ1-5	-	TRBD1	CASSLSGQGYRDQPQHF	TGTGCCAGCAGTTTATCTGGACAGGGTTACCGCGATCAGCCCCAGCATTTT
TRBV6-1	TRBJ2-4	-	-	CASSEPWGRGAKNIQYF	TGTGCCAGCAGTGAACCCTGGGGGCGGGGGGCCAAAAACATTCAGTACTTC
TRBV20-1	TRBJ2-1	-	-	CSASTQSSYNEQFF	TGCAGTGCTAGTACACAGAGCTCCTACAATGAGCAGTTCTTC
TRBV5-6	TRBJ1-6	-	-	CASSGGLYNSPLHF	TGTGCCAGCAGCGGGGGACTTTATAATTCACCCCTCCACTTT
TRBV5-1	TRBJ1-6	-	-	CASSLASTRRNSPLHF	TGCGCCAGCAGCTTGGCCTCGACACGTCGTAATTCACCCCTCCACTTT
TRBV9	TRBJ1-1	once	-	CASSGPSGGTEAFF	TGTGCCAGCAGCGGACCATCGGGGGGCACTGAAGCTTTCTTT
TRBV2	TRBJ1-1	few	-	CARSQTAKNTEAFF	TGTGCCCGATCTCAGACAGCAAAAAACACTGAAGCTTTCTTT
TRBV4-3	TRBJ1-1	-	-	CASSQDSRVRGTEAFF	TGCGCCAGCAGCCAAGATTCACGCGTCCGGGGCACTGAAGCTTTCTTT
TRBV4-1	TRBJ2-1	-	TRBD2	CASSFRTSSSYNEQFF	TGCGCCAGCAGCTTCCGGACTAGTTCTTCCTACAATGAGCAGTTCTTC
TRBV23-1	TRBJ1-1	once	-	CASTLGERGTEAFF	TGCGCCAGCACCCTAGGTGAACGGGGCACTGAAGCTTTCTTT
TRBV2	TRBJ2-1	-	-	CASSAKYELFF	TGTGCCAGCAGTGCGAAGTACGAACTGTTCTTC
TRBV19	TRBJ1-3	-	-	CASRAQGSGNTIYF	TGTGCCAGTAGAGCCCAGGGCTCTGGAAACACCATATATTTT
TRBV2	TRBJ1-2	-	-	CARRTGSLYGYTF	TGTGCCAGAAGAACAGGGTCCCTCTATGGCTACACCTTC
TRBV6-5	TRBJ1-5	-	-	CASRPGVNQPQHF	TGTGCCAGCAGGCCAGGCGTCAATCAGCCCCAGCATTTT
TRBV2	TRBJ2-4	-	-	CASKRESAAKNIQYF	TGTGCCAGCAAAAGGGAGTCGGCGGCCAAAAACATTCAGTACTTC
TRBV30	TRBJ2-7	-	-	CAWSVGGLHEQYF	TGTGCCTGGAGTGTTGGTGGGCTCCACGAGCAGTACTTC
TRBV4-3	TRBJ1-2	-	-	CASSQEGGGGYTF	TGCGCCAGCAGCCAAGAAGGGGGAGGGGGCTACACCTTC
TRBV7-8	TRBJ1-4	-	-	CASSLYSATNEKLFF	TGTGCCAGCAGCCTTTACAGTGCAACTAATGAAAAACTGTTTTTT
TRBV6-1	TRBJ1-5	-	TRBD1	CATTGQGNQPQHF	TGTGCCACTACAGGACAGGGGAATCAGCCCCAGCATTTT
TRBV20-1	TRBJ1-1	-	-	CSASQGRYTEAFF	TGCAGTGCTAGTCAGGGTCGATACACTGAAGCTTTCTTT
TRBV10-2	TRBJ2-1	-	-	CASIEAGRKGEQFF	TGCGCCAGCATTGAGGCGGGGAGGAAGGGTGAGCAGTTCTTC
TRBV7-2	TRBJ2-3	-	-	CASSPRTPTDTQYF	TGTGCCAGCAGCCCCCGGACTCCTACAGATACGCAGTATTTT
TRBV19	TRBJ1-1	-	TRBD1	CASSPVLGQEDFRTEAFF	TGTGCCAGTAGCCCCGTCCTTGGACAGGAGGATTTTCGCACTGAAGCTTTCTTT
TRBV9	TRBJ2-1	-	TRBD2	CASSVRLAGGPNEQFF	TGTGCCAGCAGCGTCCGACTAGCGGGAGGGCCCAATGAGCAGTTCTTC
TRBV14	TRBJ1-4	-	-	CASSRQSGGTSNEKLFF	TGTGCCAGCAGCCGCCAGAGCGGGGGGACCTCTAATGAAAAACTGTTTTTT
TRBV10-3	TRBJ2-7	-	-	CATRSAANYEQYF	TGTGCCACCCGGTCGGCAGCGAACTACGAGCAGTACTTC
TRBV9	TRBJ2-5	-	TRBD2	CASSGSGRPQETQYF	TGTGCCAGCAGCGGTAGCGGGAGGCCTCAAGAGACCCAGTACTTC
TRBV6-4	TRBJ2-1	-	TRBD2	CASSRGREGNEQFF	TGTGCCAGCAGTCGCGGGAGGGAGGGCAATGAGCAGTTCTTC
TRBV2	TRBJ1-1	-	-	CASEGQLVTYTEAFF	TGTGCCAGCGAAGGACAGCTGGTAACCTACACTGAAGCTTTCTTT
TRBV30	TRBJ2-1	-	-	CAWSPTNREPRLEQFF	TGTGCCTGGAGTCCTACGAACAGGGAACCTAGGTTGGAGCAGTTCTTC
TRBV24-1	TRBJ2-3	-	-	CATSEKQGSDTQYF	TGTGCCACCAGTGAGAAACAGGGTTCAGATACGCAGTATTTT
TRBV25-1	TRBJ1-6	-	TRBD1	CASSPGQTSPLHF	TGTGCCAGCAGCCCGGGACAGACTTCACCCCTCCACTTT
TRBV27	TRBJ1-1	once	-	CASSREGRAAFF	TGTGCCAGCAGCCGGGAGGGGCGGGCAGCTTTCTTT
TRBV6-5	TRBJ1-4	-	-	CASRGSGEKLFF	TGTGCCAGCAGGGGGAGTGGTGAAAAACTGTTTTTT
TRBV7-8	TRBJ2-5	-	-	CASSLVDAPAGETQYF	TGTGCCAGCAGCTTAGTGGATGCGCCGGCGGGAGAGACCCAGTACTTC
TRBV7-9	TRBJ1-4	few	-	CASSFQVREKLFF	TGTGCCAGCAGCTTCCAGGTTCGCGAAAAACTGTTTTTT
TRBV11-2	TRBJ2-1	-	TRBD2	CASSSGTSGIYNEQFF	TGTGCCAGCAGCTCCGGGACTAGCGGGATTTACAATGAGCAGTTCTTC
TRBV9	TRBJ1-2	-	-	CASSVDLDLGGYTF	TGTGCCAGCAGCGTAGATTTAGACTTAGGAGGCTACACCTTC
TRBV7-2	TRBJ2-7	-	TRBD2	CASSSDGTSVFEQYF	TGTGCCAGCAGCTCGGACGGGACTAGCGTATTCGAGCAGTACTTC
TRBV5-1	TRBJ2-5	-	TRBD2	CASSLGGGAGETQYF	TGCGCCAGCAGCTTGGGCGGGGGGGCCGGAGAGACCCAGTACTTC
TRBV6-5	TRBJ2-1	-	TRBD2	CASSYSLAGPPNEQFF	TGTGCCAGCAGTTACTCGCTAGCGGGGCCCCCGAATGAGCAGTTCTTC
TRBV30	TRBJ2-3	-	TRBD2	CAWSSLAGTSTDTQYF	TGTGCCTGGAGTTCGTTAGCGGGGACTAGCACAGATACGCAGTATTTT
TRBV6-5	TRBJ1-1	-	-	CASLTGLNEAFF	TGTGCCAGTTTAACAGGGCTCAATGAAGCTTTCTTT
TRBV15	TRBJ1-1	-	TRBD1	CATKLGTGMNTEAFF	TGTGCCACCAAACTTGGGACAGGGATGAACACTGAAGCTTTCTTT
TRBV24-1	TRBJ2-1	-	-	CATSDPQAGTYNEQFF	TGTGCCACCAGTGATCCGCAGGCTGGCACCTACAATGAGCAGTTCTTC
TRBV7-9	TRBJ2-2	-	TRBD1	CASSPHPPWDRRGTGELFF	TGTGCCAGCAGCCCCCACCCACCGTGGGACAGGAGGGGCACCGGGGAGCTGTTTTTT
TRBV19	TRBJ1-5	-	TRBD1	CASSIGGRGNGQPQHF	TGTGCCAGTAGTATAGGGGGCAGGGGGAACGGGCAGCCCCAGCATTTT
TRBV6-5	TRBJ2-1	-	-	CGSGGEYNEQFF	TGTGGCTCTGGCGGGGAGTACAATGAGCAGTTCTTC
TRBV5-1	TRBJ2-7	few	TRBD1	CASSRRDRGNEQYF	TGCGCCAGCAGCCGCCGGGACAGGGGCAACGAGCAGTACTTC
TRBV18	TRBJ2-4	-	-	CASSTTPSQQGNIQYF	TGTGCCAGCTCAACAACCCCTAGCCAACAGGGAAACATTCAGTACTTC
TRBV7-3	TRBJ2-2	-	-	CASSLVVPGELFF	TGTGCCAGCAGCTTAGTAGTCCCCGGGGAGCTGTTTTTT